These 12 T cell receptor beta chains came from one sample sequenced in a study of T cell repertoires in cytomegalovirus infection. These receptors' targets are unknown. Each CDR3 protein gets one entry after TCRdb re-called the reads with MiXCR. The table shows fewer than 1,000,000 distinct CDR3 sequences, with under 40% occurring only once. The specimen comprised cultured CD8+ T cells from PBMCs, sampled from culture after CMV antigen stimulation. The receptors here all came from a human donor in good health (CMV status not recorded). Some clones in this sample may be carry-over from other donors' samples.

This clonotype has only a few counts. This chain joins TRBV10-3 and TRBJ1-5; D is uncertain. There are 14 residues in the CDR3. Trimming shortened V by 0 bases and J by 0 bases, and 3 bases separated the two germline ends. The germline gives CDR1 ENHRY, CDR2 SYGVKD. The CDR3 sequence: CAISESASNQPQHF. CDR3 DNA: TGTGCCATCAGTGAGTCAGCTAGCAATCAGCCCCAGCATTTT.

The rearrangement uses TRBV7-9 and TRBJ2-2; D unresolved. V was clipped by 9 bases and J by 7 bases, with 15 bases between them. In germline, CDR1 is SEHNR, CDR2 FQNEAQ (reference sequence). This CDR3 spans 13 amino acids. CDR3 residues: CASYTGYIGELFF. The CDR3 DNA follows: TGTGCCAGTTACACCGGGTATATCGGGGAGCTGTTTTTT.

The chain is built from TRBV7-9 and TRBJ1-4; D remains unclear. Trimming shortened V by 2 bases and J by 4 bases, and 8 bases separated the two germline ends. The CDR3 totals 14 residues. Looked up from germline, CDR1 is SEHNR and CDR2 is FQNEAQ (reference sequence). CDR3 nucleotides: TGTGCCAGCAGCTTACCGGATTATAATGAAAAACTGTTTTTT. It yields the protein CASSLPDYNEKLFF. Filled out from reference TRBV7-9 and TRBJ1-4, the complete variable domain reads DTGVSQNPRHKITKRGQNVTFRCDPISEHNRLYWYRQTLGQGPEFLTYFQNEAQLEKSRLLSDRFSAERPKGSFSTLEIQRTEQGDSAMYLCASSLPDYNEKLFFGSGTQLSVL.

This chain uses TRBV19 with TRBJ1-1; D unresolved. The CDR3 has 14 amino acids. The V gene's germline CDR1 is LNHDA and CDR2 SQIVND (reference sequence). V lost 3 bases and J lost 1, with 9 bases in between. Here the CDR3 DNA reads TGTGCCAGTAGTATTAAGACGGGGAACACTGAAGCTTTCTTT. It specifies CASSIKTGNTEAFF.

V gene TRBV25-1 combines with J gene TRBJ1-2; no clear D. The CDR3 has 14 amino acids. Trimming cost V 3 bases and J 4 bases, with 12 bases left between them. Germline assignment: CDR1 MGHDK and CDR2 SYGVNS. In DNA form, the CDR3 reads TGTGCCAGCAGTGATGGCACACTATTCTATGGCTACACCTTC. It translates to CASSDGTLFYGYTF.

This clonotype was observed once. A read error is possible here, since a much larger clone lies one base away. The chain employs TRBV7-8 and TRBJ2-5; D is possibly TRBD1 (6 bases). The germline V gene has CDR1 SGHVS and CDR2 FQNEAQ. The length of the CDR3 is 15 residues. The CDR3 nucleotides are TGTGTCAGCAGCTTCCCGGGAACAGGGATTGAGACCCAGTACTTC. This gives the protein CVSSFPGTGIETQYF.

The chain combines TRBV27 with TRBJ1-5; D gene ambiguous. CDR3 length: 16 residues. Trimming pared 2 bases from V and 2 bases from J, leaving 13 bases between. Germline CDR1 is MNHEY and CDR2 is SMNVEV (reference sequence). The CDR3 coding sequence is TGTGCCAGCAGTTTAGGCCCACCAGGTGGCAATCAGCCCCAGCATTTT. This sequence encodes CASSLGPPGGNQPQHF.

The chain is built from TRBV12-3 or TRBV12-4 and TRBJ2-2; 7 positions agree with TRBD1. The V segment lost 8 bases and the J segment 4 bases; nucleotides outside the gene matches: 4. This CDR3 spans 13 amino acids. DNA of the CDR3: TGTGCCAGCTGGACAGGCGCCACCGGGGAGCTGTTTTTT. Amino acid sequence: CASWTGATGELFF.

The chain combines TRBV28 with TRBJ1-1; a possible D gene is TRBD1 (6 bases). CDR1 and CDR2 (germline): MDHEN, SYDVKM. The V and J ends lost 2 bases and 0 bases respectively, with 16 bases between them. The CDR3 runs to 17 residues. In DNA form, the CDR3 reads TGTGCCAGCAGTTTAAATTCCAGGGGTCCGGTGAACACTGAAGCTTTCTTT. As protein: CASSLNSRGPVNTEAFF.

The table lists this clonotype with a few counts. This rearrangement joins TRBV7-9 to TRBJ1-1, with TRBD1 as a possible D gene (6 bases). CDR1 and CDR2 (germline): SEHNR, FQNEAQ (reference sequence). The CDR3 is 15 residues long. The ends were cut back, 0 bases at V and 4 bases at J, with 12 bases in the middle. CDR3 region: CASSLAGGTITEAFF. The DNA of the CDR3 is TGTGCCAGCAGCTTAGCGGGGGGCACGATCACTGAAGCTTTCTTT. Supplemented by reference TRBV7-9 and TRBJ1-1, the full variable domain reads DTGVSQNPRHKITKRGQNVTFRCDPISEHNRLYWYRQTLGQGPEFLTYFQNEAQLEKSRLLSDRFSAERPKGSFSTLEIQRTEQGDSAMYLCASSLAGGTITEAFFGQGTRLTVV.

In its sample, this clonotype was seen a few times. This chain connects TRBV7-6 to TRBJ2-1, with TRBD2 matching over 7 bases. The J segment lost 8 bases and the V segment lost 2 bases, leaving 6 bases of the junction unmatched. This CDR3 is built from 14 residues. Germline CDR1 reads SGHVS; CDR2 reads FNYEAQ. The CDR3 reads CASSLKMGGDEQFF. In DNA form, the CDR3 reads TGTGCCAGCAGCTTAAAGATGGGGGGGGATGAGCAGTTCTTC.

The genes are TRBV28 and TRBJ2-7, with a tentative D call TRBD2 (6 bases). Germline V gene data show CDR1 as MDHEN and CDR2 as SYDVKM. Trimming left V 5 bases short and J 7 bases short, with 12 bases between. The CDR3 consists of 12 residues. The CDR3 here is CASSREPGEQYV. The CDR3 bases are TGTGCCAGCAGTCGGGAGCCGGGGGAGCAGTACGTC.